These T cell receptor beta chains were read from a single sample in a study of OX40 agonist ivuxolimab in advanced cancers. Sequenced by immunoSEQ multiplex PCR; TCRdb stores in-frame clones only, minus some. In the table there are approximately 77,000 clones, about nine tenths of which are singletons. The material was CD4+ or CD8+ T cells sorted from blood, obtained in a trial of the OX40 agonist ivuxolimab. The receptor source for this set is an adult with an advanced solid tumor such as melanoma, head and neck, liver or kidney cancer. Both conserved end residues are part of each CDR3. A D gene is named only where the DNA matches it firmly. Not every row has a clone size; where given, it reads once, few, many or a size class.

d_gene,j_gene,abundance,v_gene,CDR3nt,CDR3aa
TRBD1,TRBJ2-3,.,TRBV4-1,TGCGCCAGCAGCCAAGACACAGGGGGAATGGGAGATACGCAGTATTTT,CASSQDTGGMGDTQYF
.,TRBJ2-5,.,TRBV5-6,TGTGCCAGCAGCTTGGGACCTATGGGGATAGGGGCCCAGTACTTC,CASSLGPMGIGAQYF
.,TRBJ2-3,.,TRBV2,TGTGCCAGCAGTGAAGGCAGGGGTACAGATACGCAGTATTTT,CASSEGRGTDTQYF
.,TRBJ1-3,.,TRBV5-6,TGTGCCAGCAGGCAGGGGAATGGAAACACCATATATTTT,CASRQGNGNTIYF
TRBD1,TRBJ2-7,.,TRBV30,TGTGCCTGGAGTAACGGACAGGGGTCCTACGAGCAGTACTTC,CAWSNGQGSYEQYF
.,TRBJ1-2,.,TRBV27,TGTGCCAGCAGTTTAGCCGGCGACCCCTATGGCTACACCTTC,CASSLAGDPYGYTF
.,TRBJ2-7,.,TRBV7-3,TGTGCCAGCAGCTTAGTGCCCCGGGGGGCCTTCTCCTACGAGCAGTACTTC,CASSLVPRGAFSYEQYF
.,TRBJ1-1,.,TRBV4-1,TGCGCCAGCACCCCGGGAAGGGGGATGAACACTGAAGCTTTCTTT,CASTPGRGMNTEAFF
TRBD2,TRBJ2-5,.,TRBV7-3,TGTGCCAGCAGCCGAAACGGGGGGGAACAAGAGACCCAGTACTTC,CASSRNGGEQETQYF
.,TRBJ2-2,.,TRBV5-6,TGTGCCAGCAGCTTGGCCGCGCAGGAGAACACCGGGGAGCTGTTTTTT,CASSLAAQENTGELFF
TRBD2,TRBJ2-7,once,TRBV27,TGTGCCAGCAGTTTCGGAGCGGGGGAAGAGCAGTACTTC,CASSFGAGEEQYF
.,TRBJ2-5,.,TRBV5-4,TGTGCCAGCAGCTTGGATAGCAGGGGAGAAGAGACCCAGTACTTC,CASSLDSRGEETQYF
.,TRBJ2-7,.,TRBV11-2,TGTGCCAGCAGCTTGCAGGAATCCTACGAGCAGTACTTC,CASSLQESYEQYF
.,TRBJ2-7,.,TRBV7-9,TGTGCCAGCAGCTCGACGACAGGCCAACCAGCCTACGAGCAGTACTTC,CASSSTTGQPAYEQYF
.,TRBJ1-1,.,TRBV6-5,TGTGCCAGCAGTTCCTGGGGACGTGAAGCTTTCTTT,CASSSWGREAFF
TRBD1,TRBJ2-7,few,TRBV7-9,TGTGCCAGCAGCTCCCGGGACAGGGCCTACGAGCAGTACTTC,CASSSRDRAYEQYF
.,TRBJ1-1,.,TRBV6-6,TGTGCCAGCAGTTACTCGGGATTGGGCACTGAAGCTTTCTTT,CASSYSGLGTEAFF
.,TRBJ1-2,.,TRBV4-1,TGCGCCAGCAGCCGCACGGACGACTATGGCTACACCTTC,CASSRTDDYGYTF
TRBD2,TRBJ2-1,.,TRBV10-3,TGTGCCATCAGTGAAGTAGCGGGGGACAATGAGCAGTTCTTC,CAISEVAGDNEQFF
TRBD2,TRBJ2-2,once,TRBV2,TGTGCCCGCGGGACTAGCGGGGGGCTCACCGGGGAGCTGTTTTTT,CARGTSGGLTGELFF
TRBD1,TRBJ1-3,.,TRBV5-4,TGTGCCAGCAGCTTGAGAGGGGGCTTCTCTGGAAACACCATATATTTT,CASSLRGGFSGNTIYF
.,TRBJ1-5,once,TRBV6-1,TGTGCCAGCAGTGAAGAAAGGCTCTTCAATCAGCCCCAGCATTTT,CASSEERLFNQPQHF
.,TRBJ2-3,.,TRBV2,TGTGCCAGCAGTGACGGGGTTAGCACAGATACGCAGTATTTT,CASSDGVSTDTQYF
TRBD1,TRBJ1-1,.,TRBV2,TGTGCCAGCAGTGAAGCGACAGGGCGGAACACTGAAGCTTTCTTT,CASSEATGRNTEAFF
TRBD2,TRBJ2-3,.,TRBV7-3,TGTGCCAGCAGCCCCTGGCCTAGCGGGGGCGATGGGACAGATACGCAGTATTTT,CASSPWPSGGDGTDTQYF
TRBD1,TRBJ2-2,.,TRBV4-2,TGTGCCAGCAGCCAAGCACAGGGGCCCGGGGAGCTGTTTTTT,CASSQAQGPGELFF
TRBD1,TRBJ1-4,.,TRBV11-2,TGTGCCAGCAGCTTAGGGTCCGTCTTTCCAGGGGGAAATGAAAAACTGTTTTTT,CASSLGSVFPGGNEKLFF
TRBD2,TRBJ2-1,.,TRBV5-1,TGCGCCAGCAGCTTGGGGTTTGGACTAGCGGCCCAAAGCTCCTACAATGAGCAGTTCTTC,CASSLGFGLAAQSSYNEQFF
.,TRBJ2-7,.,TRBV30,TGTGCCTGGACATCGACCTACGAGCAGTACTTC,CAWTSTYEQYF
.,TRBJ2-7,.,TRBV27,TGTGCCAGCAGTGCCCGGGGTTACTCCTACGAGCAGTACTTC,CASSARGYSYEQYF
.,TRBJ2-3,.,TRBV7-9,TGTGCCAGCAGCCACCCAGGCCTCCCTAGCACAGATACGCAGTATTTT,CASSHPGLPSTDTQYF
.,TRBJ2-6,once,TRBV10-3,TGTGCCATCAGTGAGTCCCCAGGGACCGGATCCGGGGCCAACGTCCTGACTTTC,CAISESPGTGSGANVLTF
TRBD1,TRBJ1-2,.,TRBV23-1,TGCGCCAGCAGTCAATCGGGCCGCCGGGGGGACAGGGGGCCAGCATCCTATGGCTACACCTTC,CASSQSGRRGDRGPASYGYTF
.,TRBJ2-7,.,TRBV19,TGTGCCAGTAGCGGGACACCATCCTACGAGCAGTACTTC,CASSGTPSYEQYF
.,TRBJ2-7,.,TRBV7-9,TGTGCCAGCAGTCCAGGACAGAGCTACGAGCAGTACTTC,CASSPGQSYEQYF
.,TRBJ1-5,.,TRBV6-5,TGTGCCAGCAGTTACTCCGAGGGGTATCAGCCCCAGCATTTT,CASSYSEGYQPQHF
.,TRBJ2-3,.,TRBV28,TGTGCCAGCAGTTCCGGGACACCACTAGCCCAAGATACGCAGTATTTT,CASSSGTPLAQDTQYF
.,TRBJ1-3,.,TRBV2,TGTGCCAGCAAGTTCGACGGTAGCTCTGGAAACACCATATATTTT,CASKFDGSSGNTIYF
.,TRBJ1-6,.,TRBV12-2,TGTGCAAGTCGCTTAGCTTCAGAGGGGAGCTCCTATAATTCACCCCTCCACTTT,CASRLASEGSSYNSPLHF
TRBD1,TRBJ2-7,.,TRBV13,TGTGCCAGCAGCCCGACCGGACAGGGTATCTCCTACGAGCAGTACTTC,CASSPTGQGISYEQYF
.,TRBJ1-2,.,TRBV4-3,TGCGCCAGCAGCCACCAGACAGGCTATGGCTACACCTTC,CASSHQTGYGYTF
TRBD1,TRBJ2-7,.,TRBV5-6,TGTGCCAGCAGCTTGGCCCCGGACAGGGAAGGCTACGAGCAGTACTTC,CASSLAPDREGYEQYF
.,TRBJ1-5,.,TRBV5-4,TGTGCCAGCAGCTTGGGGGTTGACTTAGGGCCCCAGCATTTT,CASSLGVDLGPQHF
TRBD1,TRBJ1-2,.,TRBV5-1,TGCGCCAGCAGCTTCGACAGGGGGGTAGACTATGGCTACACCTTC,CASSFDRGVDYGYTF
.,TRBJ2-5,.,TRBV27,TGTGCCAGCAGTTTTTACGGTCTGGAGACCCAGTACTTC,CASSFYGLETQYF
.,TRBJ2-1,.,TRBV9,TGTGCCAGCAGCGTAGGGGGGGCCAGCTACAATGAGCAGTTCTTC,CASSVGGASYNEQFF
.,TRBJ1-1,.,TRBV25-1,TGTGCCAGCAGTGTCCGCGGAGGAGCGTTGAACACTGAAGCTTTCTTT,CASSVRGGALNTEAFF
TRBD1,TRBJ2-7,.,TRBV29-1,TGCAGCGTTGTGGACAGGGGTTCCGAGCAGTACTTC,CSVVDRGSEQYF
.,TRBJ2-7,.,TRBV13,TGTGCCAGTACAGGGTCCTACGAGCAGTACTTC,CASTGSYEQYF
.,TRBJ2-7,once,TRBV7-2,TGTGCCAGCAGCTCACCCCGGGAGCCGTACGAGCAGTACTTC,CASSSPREPYEQYF
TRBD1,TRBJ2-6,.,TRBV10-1,TGCGCCCAACTCCGCTCTGACAGGGACTCTGGGGCCAACGTCCTGACTTTC,CAQLRSDRDSGANVLTF
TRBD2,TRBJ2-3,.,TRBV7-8,TGTGCCAGCAGCTTGTGGGGGGGGTCCACAGATACGCAGTATTTT,CASSLWGGSTDTQYF
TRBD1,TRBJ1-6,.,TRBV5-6,TGTGCCAGCAGCTTGGGGCAGGGGGCGCGTAATTCACCCCTCCACTTT,CASSLGQGARNSPLHF
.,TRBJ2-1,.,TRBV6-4,TGTGCCAGCAGTGATTGGGTTGGCTCCTACAATGAGCAGTTCTTC,CASSDWVGSYNEQFF
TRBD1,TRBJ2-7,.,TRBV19,TGTGCCAGTAGTATTGGACAGGGGATTTCCTACGAGCAGTACTTC,CASSIGQGISYEQYF
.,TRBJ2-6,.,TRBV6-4,TGTGCCAGCAGTGACAGGGTTGGGGCCAACGTCCTGACTTTC,CASSDRVGANVLTF